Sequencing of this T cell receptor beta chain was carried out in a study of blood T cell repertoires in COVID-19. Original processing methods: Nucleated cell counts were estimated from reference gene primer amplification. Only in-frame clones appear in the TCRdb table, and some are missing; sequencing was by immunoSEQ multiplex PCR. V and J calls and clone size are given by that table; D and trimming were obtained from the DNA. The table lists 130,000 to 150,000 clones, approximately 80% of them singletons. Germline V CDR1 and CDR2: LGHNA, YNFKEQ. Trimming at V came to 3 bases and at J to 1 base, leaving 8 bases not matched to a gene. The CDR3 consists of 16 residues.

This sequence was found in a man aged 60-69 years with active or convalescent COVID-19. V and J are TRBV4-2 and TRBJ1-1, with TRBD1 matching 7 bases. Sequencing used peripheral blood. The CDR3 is CASSQGQGVANTEAFF. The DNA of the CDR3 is TGTGCCAGCAGCCAGGGGCAGGGGGTAGCGAACACTGAAGCTTTCTTT.